This T cell receptor (beta chain) was found in a study of shared clonotypes between healthy human individuals. Study-level findings and limits: Generally, naive subsets came out with larger estimated richness than memory subsets. The study drew on few donors, limiting represented genetic and exposure-history diversity.

The junction had 11 bases not matched to a gene; V was cut back by 4 bases and J by 8 bases. This CDR3 contains 14 residues. The germline V gene has CDR1 SGHRS and CDR2 YFSETQ. Assay: immunoSEQ multiplex PCR; the TCRdb copy retains only in-frame clones and omits some. Of 2 million to 2.5 million clones in the sample, under 95% were seen once. The donors, healthy adults who were HIV-negative, had experienced no recent acute infections or vaccinations. The CD4+ fraction was divided into a CD45RA+ naive subset and a CD45RA-negative memory subset. To note about this clone: The antigen remains unidentified.

The sequenced sample consisted of naive CD4+ T cells from PBMCs. The sample's subset: CD45RA+ positively selected. The receptor's source is a man aged 18 to 35 in good health. Some clones in this sample may be carry-over from other donors' samples. The chain couples TRBV5-1 to TRBJ1-2; 7 bases map to TRBD1. CDR3 DNA sequence: TGCGCCAGCAGCCCGGGGACAGCCCCTGGGGGCTACACCTTC. Protein: CASSPGTAPGGYTF.